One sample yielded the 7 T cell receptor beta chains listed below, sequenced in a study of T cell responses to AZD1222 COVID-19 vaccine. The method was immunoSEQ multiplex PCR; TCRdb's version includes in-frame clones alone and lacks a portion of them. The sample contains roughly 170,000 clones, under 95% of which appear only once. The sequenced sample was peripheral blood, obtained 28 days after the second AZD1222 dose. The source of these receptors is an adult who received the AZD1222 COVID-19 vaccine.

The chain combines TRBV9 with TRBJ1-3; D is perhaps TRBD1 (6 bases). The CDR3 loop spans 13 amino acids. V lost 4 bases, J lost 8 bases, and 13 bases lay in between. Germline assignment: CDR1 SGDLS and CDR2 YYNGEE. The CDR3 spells CASSKSGEYTIYF. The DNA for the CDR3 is TGTGCCAGCAGCAAATCAGGGGAATACACCATATATTTT.

This chain's CDR3 is CASSNPGDLGYGYTF. CDR3 coding DNA: TGTGCCAGCAGTAATCCAGGGGATCTGGGCTATGGCTACACCTTC. This chain links TRBV2 with TRBJ1-2; possibly TRBD1 for D (6 bases). V lost 5 bases and J 4 bases, leaving 17 bases between the germline ends. The CDR3 extends over 15 amino acids. CDR1 SNHLY and CDR2 FYNNEI come from the germline V gene.

CDR3 sequence: CAISELVGRRGGNTEAFF. In DNA, the CDR3 is TGTGCCATCAGTGAGTTGGTCGGTCGGAGAGGGGGGAACACTGAAGCTTTCTTT. The chain uses TRBV10-3 and TRBJ1-1; a possible D gene is TRBD1 (6 bases). CDR3 length equals 18 residues. Trimming cost V 1 base and J 1 base, with 19 bases left between them. The germline gives CDR1 ENHRY, CDR2 SYGVKD.

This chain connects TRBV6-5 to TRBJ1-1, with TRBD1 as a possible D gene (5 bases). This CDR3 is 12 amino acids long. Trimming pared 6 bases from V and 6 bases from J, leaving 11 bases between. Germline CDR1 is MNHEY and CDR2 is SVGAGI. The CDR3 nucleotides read TGTGCCAGCAGGGGGCATTGGGCTGAAGCTTTCTTT. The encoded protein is CASRGHWAEAFF.

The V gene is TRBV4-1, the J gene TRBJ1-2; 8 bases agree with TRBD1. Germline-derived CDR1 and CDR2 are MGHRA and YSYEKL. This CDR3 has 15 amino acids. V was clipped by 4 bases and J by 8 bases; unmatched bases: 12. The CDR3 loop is CASSLTGQGFRGYTF. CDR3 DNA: TGCGCCAGCAGCCTAACCGGACAGGGCTTTCGAGGCTACACCTTC.

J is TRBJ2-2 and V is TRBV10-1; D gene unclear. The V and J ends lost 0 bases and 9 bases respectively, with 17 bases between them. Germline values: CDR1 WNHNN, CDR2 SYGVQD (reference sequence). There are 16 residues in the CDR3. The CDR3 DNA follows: TGCGCCAGCAGTGAGTCGCCAGGTCAACCGACCAGGGAGCTGTTTTTT. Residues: CASSESPGQPTRELFF.

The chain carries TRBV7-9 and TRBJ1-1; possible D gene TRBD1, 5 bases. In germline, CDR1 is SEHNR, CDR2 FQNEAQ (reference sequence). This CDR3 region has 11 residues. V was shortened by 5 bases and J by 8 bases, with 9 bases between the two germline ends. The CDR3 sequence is CASSLGHEAFF. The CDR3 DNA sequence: TGTGCCAGCAGCCTAGGACACGAAGCTTTCTTT.